This T cell receptor beta chain was sequenced in a study of cytomegalovirus exposure and HLA in healthy donors. 13 Jbeta primers and 60 Vbeta primers were used for the PCR. Only in-frame clones appear in the TCRdb table, and some are missing; sequencing was by immunoSEQ multiplex PCR. The table includes approximately 100,000 clones, about 68% detected once. Germline V gene lookup returns CDR1 LGHNA and CDR2 YSLEER. The CDR3 totals 15 residues. The V gene lost 1 base and the J gene lost 6 bases, with 15 bases spanning the gap. The chain combines TRBV4-3 with TRBJ1-2, with D maybe TRBD1 (5 bases). The sequencing input was PBMCs. The origin of this receptor is a human donor in good health. CDR3 bases: TGCGCCAGCAGCCAAGTAGAACAGGCCTCGGATGGCTACACCTTC. It codes for CASSQVEQASDGYTF.